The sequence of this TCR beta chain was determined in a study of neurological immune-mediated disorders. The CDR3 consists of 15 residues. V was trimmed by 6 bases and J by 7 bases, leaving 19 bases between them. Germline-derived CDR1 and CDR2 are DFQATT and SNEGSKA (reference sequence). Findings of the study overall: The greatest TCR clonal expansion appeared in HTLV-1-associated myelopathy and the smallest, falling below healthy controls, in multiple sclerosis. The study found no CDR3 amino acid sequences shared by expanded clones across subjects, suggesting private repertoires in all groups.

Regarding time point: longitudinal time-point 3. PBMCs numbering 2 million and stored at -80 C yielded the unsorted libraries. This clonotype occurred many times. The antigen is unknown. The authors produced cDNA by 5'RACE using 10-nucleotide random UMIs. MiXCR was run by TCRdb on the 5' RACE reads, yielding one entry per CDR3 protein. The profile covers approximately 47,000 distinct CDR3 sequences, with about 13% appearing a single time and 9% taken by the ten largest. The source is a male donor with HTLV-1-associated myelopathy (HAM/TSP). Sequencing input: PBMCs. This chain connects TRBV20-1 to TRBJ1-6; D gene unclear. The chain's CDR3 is CSAPAGVSSNSPLHF. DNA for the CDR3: TGCAGTGCCCCCGCAGGCGTCAGCTCAAATTCACCCCTCCACTTT.